The rows below give T cell receptor beta chains drawn from one sample of a study of blood T cell repertoires in COVID-19. Assay: immunoSEQ multiplex PCR; the TCRdb copy retains only in-frame clones and omits some. Of under 80,000 clones listed, roughly four fifths are singletons. Sequencing was carried out using peripheral blood. The source is a woman in her sixties or seventies with acute or convalescent COVID-19. Each CDR3 is given without its conserved first and last residue. The order of the fields is V gene, CDR3 protein.

v_gene: TRBV9
CDR3aa: ASSAWDRGSGNTIY

v_gene: TRBV7-6
CDR3aa: ASSIMTGSSYEQY

v_gene: TRBV6-2/TRBV6-3
CDR3aa: ASSYALTSLTQY

v_gene: TRBV21-1
CDR3aa: ASSNVDRDQETQY

v_gene: TRBV28
CDR3aa: ASNRSSGTANTEAF

v_gene: TRBV27
CDR3aa: ASSFGEVYEQY

v_gene: TRBV27
CDR3aa: ASSSDRGTEAF

v_gene: TRBV7-7
CDR3aa: ASSRGLAGGTGELF

v_gene: TRBV7-9
CDR3aa: ASSLTGPTEAF

v_gene: TRBV3-1/TRBV3-2
CDR3aa: ASSQVRGGPGGTDTQY

v_gene: TRBV7-9
CDR3aa: ASSLSETDNYGYT

v_gene: TRBV18
CDR3aa: ASSPRVQGAADTQY

v_gene: TRBV5-1
CDR3aa: ASSLASLNTEAF

v_gene: TRBV7-9
CDR3aa: ALGQSVTEAF

v_gene: TRBV3-1/TRBV3-2
CDR3aa: ASSQVRWVAALADTQY